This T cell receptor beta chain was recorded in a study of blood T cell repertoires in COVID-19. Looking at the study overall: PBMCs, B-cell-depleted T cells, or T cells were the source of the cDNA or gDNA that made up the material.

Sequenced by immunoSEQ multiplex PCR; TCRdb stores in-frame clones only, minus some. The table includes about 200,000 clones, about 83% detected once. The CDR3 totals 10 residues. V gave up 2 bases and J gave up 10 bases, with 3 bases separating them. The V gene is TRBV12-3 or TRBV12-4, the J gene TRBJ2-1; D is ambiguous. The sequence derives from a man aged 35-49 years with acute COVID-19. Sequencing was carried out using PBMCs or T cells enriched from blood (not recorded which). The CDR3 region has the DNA TGTGCCAGCAGTTTACGGGAGCAGTTCTTC. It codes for CASSLREQFF.